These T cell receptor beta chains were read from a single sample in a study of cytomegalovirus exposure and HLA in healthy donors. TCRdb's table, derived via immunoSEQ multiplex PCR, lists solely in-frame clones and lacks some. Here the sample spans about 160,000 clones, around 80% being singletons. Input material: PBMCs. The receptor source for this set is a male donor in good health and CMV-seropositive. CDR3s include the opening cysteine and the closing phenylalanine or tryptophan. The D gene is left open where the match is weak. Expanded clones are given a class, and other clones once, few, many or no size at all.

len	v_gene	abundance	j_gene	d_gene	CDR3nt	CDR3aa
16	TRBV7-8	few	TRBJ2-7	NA	TGTGCCAGCAGCCGCGTCCGGGAAAAACGGCCCTACGAGCAGTACTTC	CASSRVREKRPYEQYF
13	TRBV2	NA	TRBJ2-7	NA	TGTGCCAGCGTGGTGGGCCAGGGCGGCGAGCAGTACTTC	CASVVGQGGEQYF
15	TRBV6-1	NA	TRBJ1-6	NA	TGTGCCAGCAGTGAAGGGCAAGCGTATAATTCACCCCTCCACTTT	CASSEGQAYNSPLHF
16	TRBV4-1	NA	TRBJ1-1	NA	TGCGCCAGCAGCCAAGATAGGAGGGATAGGAACACTGAAGCTTTCTTT	CASSQDRRDRNTEAFF
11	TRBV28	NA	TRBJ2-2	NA	TGTGCCAGCAGTTTGAGGCGGGAGCTGTTTTTT	CASSLRRELFF
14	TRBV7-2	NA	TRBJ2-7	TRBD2	TGTGCCAGCAGCCCGGGAGGGGGTCCCTACGAGCAGTACTTC	CASSPGGGPYEQYF
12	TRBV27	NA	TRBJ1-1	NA	TGTGCCAGCAGTCTCAGGGGCACTGAAGCTTTCTTT	CASSLRGTEAFF
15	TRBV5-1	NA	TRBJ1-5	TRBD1	TGCGCCAGCAGCTTTTACAGGGGCCGGAATCAGCCCCAGCATTTT	CASSFYRGRNQPQHF
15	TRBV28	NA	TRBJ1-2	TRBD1	TGTGCCAGCAGTTCCCGGGACAGGGGGTTTGGGGGCTACACCTTC	CASSSRDRGFGGYTF
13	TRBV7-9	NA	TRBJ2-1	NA	TGTGCCAGCAAGAGCCTCACGTACAATGAGCAGTTCTTC	CASKSLTYNEQFF
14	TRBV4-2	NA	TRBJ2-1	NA	TGTGCCAGCAGCCAAAGAAGAGCCCCGAATGAGCAGTTCTTC	CASSQRRAPNEQFF
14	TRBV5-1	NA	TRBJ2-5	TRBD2	TGCGCCAGCAGCTCTACTAGCGGGAAAGAGACCCAGTACTTC	CASSSTSGKETQYF
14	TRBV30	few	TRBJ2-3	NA	TGTGCCTGGAAGTGGGGCAGGGGTGTGAATACGCAGTATTTT	CAWKWGRGVNTQYF
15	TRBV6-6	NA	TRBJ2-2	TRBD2	TGTGCCAGCAGGAGAGCGGGAGGGGGGGCCGGGGAGCTGTTTTTT	CASRRAGGGAGELFF
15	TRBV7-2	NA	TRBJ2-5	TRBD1	TGTGCCAGCAGCTTAGGGGACAGAAAGTTAGAGACCCAGTACTTC	CASSLGDRKLETQYF
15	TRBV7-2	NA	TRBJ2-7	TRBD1	TGTGCCAGCAGCCCCCGGGACAGGGGGAACTACGAGCAGTACTTC	CASSPRDRGNYEQYF